These T cell receptor beta chains were read from a single sample in a study of OX40 agonist ivuxolimab in advanced cancers. Profiling relied on immunoSEQ multiplex PCR, and the TCRdb table lists in-frame clones only, not all of them. The sample contains more than 20,000 clones, less than 90% of which appear only once. The starting material was CD4+ or CD8+ T cells sorted from blood, obtained in a trial of the OX40 agonist ivuxolimab. The origin of the receptors is an adult with an advanced solid tumor such as melanoma, head and neck, liver or kidney cancer. Both conserved end residues are part of each CDR3. The size of a clone is reported for some rows only, either as once, few or many, or as a class for expanded clones.

v_call: TRBV6-5
j_call: TRBJ1-1
clone_size: NA
cdr3_aa: CASSFGPGQGSREAFF

v_call: TRBV19
j_call: TRBJ2-1
clone_size: NA
cdr3_aa: CASSLLITSGRRSTYNEQFF

v_call: TRBV27
j_call: TRBJ2-3
clone_size: NA
cdr3_aa: CASSLLRTSGSTDTQYF

v_call: TRBV7-9
j_call: TRBJ2-1
clone_size: NA
cdr3_aa: CASSLVTGTPFYNEQFF

v_call: TRBV9
j_call: TRBJ2-7
clone_size: NA
cdr3_aa: CASSAVGGYEQYF

v_call: TRBV13
j_call: TRBJ1-5
clone_size: NA
cdr3_aa: CASSLGGQGYQPQHF

v_call: TRBV15
j_call: TRBJ2-1
clone_size: NA
cdr3_aa: CATSNIRDNEQFF

v_call: TRBV6-5
j_call: TRBJ2-2
clone_size: NA
cdr3_aa: CASSYTQGGNTGELFF

v_call: TRBV6-5
j_call: TRBJ1-1
clone_size: NA
cdr3_aa: CASSLRALNTEAFF

v_call: TRBV27
j_call: TRBJ1-1
clone_size: NA
cdr3_aa: CASSPPGLREAFF

v_call: TRBV2
j_call: TRBJ1-1
clone_size: few
cdr3_aa: CASSYRVSEAFF

v_call: TRBV6-6
j_call: TRBJ2-4
clone_size: NA
cdr3_aa: CASSRDRAYIQYF

v_call: TRBV27
j_call: TRBJ2-7
clone_size: NA
cdr3_aa: CASSLNALRGLSSGEQYF

v_call: TRBV25-1
j_call: TRBJ2-5
clone_size: NA
cdr3_aa: CANTDIRSETQYF

v_call: TRBV27
j_call: TRBJ2-1
clone_size: NA
cdr3_aa: CASRDWTSSLNEQFF

v_call: TRBV11-2
j_call: TRBJ2-1
clone_size: NA
cdr3_aa: CASSLDSGSREQFF